One TCR beta chain is described in this entry. Its antigen is still unknown. This record comes from a study of identical twins. Findings of the study overall: Beta out-of-frame sequences showed weaker excess sharing between twins. Insertions ran lower in abundant cord blood beta clonotypes, though not in memory repertoires. Models underestimated out-of-frame TCR alpha sharing in monozygotic twins.

This CDR3 is 14 amino acids long. J was trimmed by 5 bases and V by 4 bases; bases with no gene match: 6. Germline CDR1 is SGHTA and CDR2 is FQGNSA. A template switching step contributed a universal primer site, while unique molecular identifiers were present in the cDNA. TCRdb itself ran the 5' RACE reads through MiXCR, one entry per CDR3 protein. The data hold about 240,000 distinct CDR3 sequences, with more than 9% observed a single time. Material: memory T cells sorted from blood. J is TRBJ2-7 and V is TRBV7-2; 9 positions agree with TRBD1. The clonotype originates from a man in his forties or fifties in good health. CDR3: CASSSQGAWHEQYF. CDR3 DNA: TGTGCCAGCAGCTCACAGGGGGCTTGGCACGAGCAGTACTTC.